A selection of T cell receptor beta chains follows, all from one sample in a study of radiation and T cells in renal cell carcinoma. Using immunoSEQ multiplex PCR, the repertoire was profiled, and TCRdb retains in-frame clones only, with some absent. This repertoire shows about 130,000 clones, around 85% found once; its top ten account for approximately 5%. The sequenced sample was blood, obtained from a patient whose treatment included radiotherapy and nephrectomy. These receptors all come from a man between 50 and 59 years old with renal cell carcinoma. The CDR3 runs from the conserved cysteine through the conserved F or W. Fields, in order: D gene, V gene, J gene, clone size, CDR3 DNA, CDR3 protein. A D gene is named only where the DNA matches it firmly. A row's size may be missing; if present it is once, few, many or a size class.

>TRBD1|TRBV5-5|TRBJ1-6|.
TGTGCCAGCAGCTTACGGGACAGAAATTCACCCCTCCACTTT
CASSLRDRNSPLHF
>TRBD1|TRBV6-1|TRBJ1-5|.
TGTGCCAGCAGAGACTGGGACAGGGGACAGCCCCAGCATTTT
CASRDWDRGQPQHF
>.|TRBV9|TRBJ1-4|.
TGTGCCAGCAGCGTGGGGACTACGGGCTTAAATGAAAAACTGTTTTTT
CASSVGTTGLNEKLFF
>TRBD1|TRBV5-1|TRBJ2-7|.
TGCGCCAGCAGCCCCGGGACAGGGCAACACGAGCAGTACTTC
CASSPGTGQHEQYF
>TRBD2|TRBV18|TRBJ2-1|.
TGTGCCAGCTCCACTAGCGGTTCCTACAATGAGCAGTTCTTC
CASSTSGSYNEQFF
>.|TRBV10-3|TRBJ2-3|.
TGTGCCATCAAGGGAGCCCAAGATACGCAGTATTTT
CAIKGAQDTQYF
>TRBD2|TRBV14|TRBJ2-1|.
TGTGCCAGCAGCCAAAGGGCGACTAGCGGGGGTGAGCAGTTCTTC
CASSQRATSGGEQFF
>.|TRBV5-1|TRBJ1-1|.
TGCGCCAGCAGCTTGGCCGTTCTGGGGAACACTGAAGCTTTCTTT
CASSLAVLGNTEAFF
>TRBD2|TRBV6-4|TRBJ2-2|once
TGTGCCAGCAGCCACGGGACTAGCGGCACCGGGGAGCTGTTTTTT
CASSHGTSGTGELFF
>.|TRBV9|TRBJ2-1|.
TGTGCCAGCAGTCCTAGCATCGATGAGCAGTTCTTC
CASSPSIDEQFF
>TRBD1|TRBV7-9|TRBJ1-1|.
TGTGCCAGCAGCCCCGGACAGGGGGCAATGAACACTGAAGCTTTCTTT
CASSPGQGAMNTEAFF
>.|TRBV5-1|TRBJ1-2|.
TGCGCCAGCAGCGGGGCGAATCCAGGTTACTCTAACTATGGCTACACCTTC
CASSGANPGYSNYGYTF
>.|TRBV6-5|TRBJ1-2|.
TGTGCCAGCAGTTTCCGGCCGGCTGCTCGGGACGGCTACACCTTC
CASSFRPAARDGYTF
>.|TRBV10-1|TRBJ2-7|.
TGCGCCAGGATCAACCCGGCCACTCCCTTTACCTACGAGCAGTACTTC
CARINPATPFTYEQYF
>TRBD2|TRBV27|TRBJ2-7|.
TGTGCCAGCAGCGGACTAGCGGGAACCTCCGGCTACGAGCAGTACTTC
CASSGLAGTSGYEQYF
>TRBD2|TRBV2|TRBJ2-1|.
TGTGCCAGCACCAGCGGGAGTTATGTTGAGCAGTTCTTC
CASTSGSYVEQFF
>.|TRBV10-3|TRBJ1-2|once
TGTGCCATCAGCAGAGGACAGTTTTATGGCTACACCTTC
CAISRGQFYGYTF
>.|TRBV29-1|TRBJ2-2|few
TGCAGCGTTTCCGGGACCGTGAACACCGGGGAGCTGTTTTTT
CSVSGTVNTGELFF
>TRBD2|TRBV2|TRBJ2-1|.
TGTGCCAGCAGTGGTGAGGCGGGGGGTGAGCAGTTCTTC
CASSGEAGGEQFF
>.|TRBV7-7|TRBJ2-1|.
TGTGCTAGCAGCTTAGGCTCCACATCCTACAATGAGCAGTTCTTC
CASSLGSTSYNEQFF
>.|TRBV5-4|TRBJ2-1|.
TGTGCCAGCAGCTCCCCACAGGGTATCTATGAGCAGTTCTTC
CASSSPQGIYEQFF
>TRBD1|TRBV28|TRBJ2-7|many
TGTGCCAGCAGTTTTGACAGGGCCTCCTACGAGCAGTACTTC
CASSFDRASYEQYF
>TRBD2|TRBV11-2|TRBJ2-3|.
TGTGCCAGCAGCCGGACTAGATACGGAGATACGCAGTATTTT
CASSRTRYGDTQYF
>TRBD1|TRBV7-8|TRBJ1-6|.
TGTGCCAGCAGCTCGTACAGGGGGCCTATGAGCTCCTATAATTCACCCCTCCACTTT
CASSSYRGPMSSYNSPLHF
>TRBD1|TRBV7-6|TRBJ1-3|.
TGTGCCAGCAGCTTGGCGACAGGGCTCTCTGGAAACACCATATATTTT
CASSLATGLSGNTIYF
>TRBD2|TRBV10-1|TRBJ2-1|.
TGCGCCAGCAGTGAGGCCGGGACTAACTACAATGAGCAGTTCTTC
CASSEAGTNYNEQFF
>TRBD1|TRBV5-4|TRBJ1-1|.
TGTGCCAGCAGCCCTACCTTGGACAGGGGCACTGAAGCTTTCTTT
CASSPTLDRGTEAFF
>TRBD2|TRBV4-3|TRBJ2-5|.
TGCGCCAGCAGCCTGGGGACTAGCGGTGGGGCAGAGACCCAGTACTTC
CASSLGTSGGAETQYF
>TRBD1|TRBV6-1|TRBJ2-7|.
TGTGCCAGCAGTGATCTCCAGGGGGCAAAGTACGAGCAGTACTTC
CASSDLQGAKYEQYF
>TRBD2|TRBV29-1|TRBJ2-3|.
TGCAGCGTTGGCCTCGGGACTAGCGGGAGGGCAGATACGCAGTATTTT
CSVGLGTSGRADTQYF
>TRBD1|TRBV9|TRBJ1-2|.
TGTGCCAGCAGCCCCCATGAGGGACAGACCTTCGGCTACACCTTC
CASSPHEGQTFGYTF
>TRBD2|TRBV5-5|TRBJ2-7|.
TGTGCCAGCAGCTCGGGACTAGCGGGAGTTTCCTACGAGCAGTACTTC
CASSSGLAGVSYEQYF
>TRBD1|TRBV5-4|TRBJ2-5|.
TGTGCCAGCAGCTTGCCGGGACAGGGGATCGGAGAGACCCAGTACTTC
CASSLPGQGIGETQYF
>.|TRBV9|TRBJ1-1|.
TGTGCCAGCAGCGTCGCGGTGGACACTGAAGCTTTCTTT
CASSVAVDTEAFF
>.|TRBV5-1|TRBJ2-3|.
TGCGCCAGCAGCCCCCCCGCCACAGATACGCAGTATTTT
CASSPPATDTQYF
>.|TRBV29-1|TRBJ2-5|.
TGCAGCGTTGAGAAGGCAGAACCTCGGGAGACCCAGTACTTC
CSVEKAEPRETQYF
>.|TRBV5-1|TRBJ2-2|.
TGCGCCAGCAGCTTGTATGCCACCGGGGAGCTGTTTTTT
CASSLYATGELFF
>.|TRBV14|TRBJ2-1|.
TGTGCCAGCAGCCAGGGCAATGAGCAGTTCTTC
CASSQGNEQFF
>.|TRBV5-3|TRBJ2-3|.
TGTGCCAGCAGCCAAGAAAGGTGGTCAGATACGCAGTATTTT
CASSQERWSDTQYF
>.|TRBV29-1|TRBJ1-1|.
TGCAGCGTAACAGGGCTACCGAACGAAGCTTTCTTT
CSVTGLPNEAFF
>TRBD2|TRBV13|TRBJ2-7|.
TGTGCCAGCAGCTTAGGAGGACTAGCGGGGGGTGAATACGAGCAGTACTTC
CASSLGGLAGGEYEQYF